This T cell receptor (beta chain) originates from a study of prognosis after radiotherapy for stage I lung cancer. This clonotype is medium-sized by share. This CDR3 spans 15 amino acids. V was clipped by 0 bases and J by 15 bases; unmatched bases: 12. The genomic DNA TCR beta CDR3 region underwent two rounds of multiplex PCR. It was primers specific to each TRBV and TRBJ gene that first-round PCR used. MiXCR, run by TCRdb on the multiplex PCR reads, gives a single entry per CDR3 protein. Altogether about 14,000 distinct CDR3 sequences are present, around 27% being singletons, with the ten largest covering 13%.

The receptor's source is a donor older than 45 with non-small cell lung cancer. Sequenced here: PBMCs, sampled before or after stereotactic body radiation therapy (not recorded which). V gene TRBV12-3 or TRBV12-4 combines with J gene TRBJ2-1; TRBD2 matches at 9 bases. Here the CDR3 reads CASSLARPAGGRLFF. CDR3 nucleotide sequence: TGTGCCAGCAGTTTAGCGCGCCCAGCGGGGGGTCGTCTGTTCTTC.